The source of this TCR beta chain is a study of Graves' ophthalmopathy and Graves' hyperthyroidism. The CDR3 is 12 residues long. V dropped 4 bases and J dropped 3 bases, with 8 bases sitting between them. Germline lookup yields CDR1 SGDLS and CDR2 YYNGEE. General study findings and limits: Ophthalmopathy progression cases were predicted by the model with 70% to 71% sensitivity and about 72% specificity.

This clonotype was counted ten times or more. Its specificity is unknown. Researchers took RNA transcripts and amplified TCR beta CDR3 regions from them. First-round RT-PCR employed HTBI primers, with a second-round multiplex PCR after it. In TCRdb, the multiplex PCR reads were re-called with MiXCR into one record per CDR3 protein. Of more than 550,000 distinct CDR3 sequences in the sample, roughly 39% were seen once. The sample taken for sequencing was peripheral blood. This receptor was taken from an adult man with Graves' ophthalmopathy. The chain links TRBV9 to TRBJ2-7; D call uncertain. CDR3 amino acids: CASSQENYEQYF. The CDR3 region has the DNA TGTGCCAGCAGCCAGGAGAACTACGAGCAGTACTTC.